This is a list of T cell receptor beta chains from one sample in a study of CD8 T cells in ankylosing spondylitis. One entry per CDR3 protein, called by TCRdb with MiXCR from the 5' RACE reads. Among around 890,000 distinct CDR3 sequences, 12% were seen once, and the ten largest hold about 0.5%. Sequenced material: blood, either unsorted or a sorted T cell fraction (not recorded which). These receptor sequences come from a male donor with ankylosing spondylitis. Each CDR3 is given with its conserved first and last residue. D genes are given only for firm matches. Clone sizes are given selectively: once, few, many, or a class where the clone is expanded.

V	J	D	size	CDR3	DNA
TRBV7-2	TRBJ2-1	TRBD2	many	CASSRGLAVSYNEQFF	TGTGCCAGCAGCAGGGGACTAGCGGTCTCCTACAATGAGCAGTTCTTC
TRBV20-1	TRBJ2-2	TRBD1	NA	CSARGQGSTGELFF	TGCAGTGCTAGAGGACAGGGGTCGACCGGGGAGCTGTTTTTT
TRBV7-3	TRBJ2-3	NA	few	CASSLTWGDTQYF	TGTGCCAGCAGCTTAACTTGGGGGGATACGCAGTATTTT
TRBV15	TRBJ2-1	TRBD1	few	CATSRVRDRGGNEQFF	TGTGCCACCAGCAGAGTCCGGGACAGGGGAGGAAATGAGCAGTTCTTC
TRBV10-1	TRBJ1-1	NA	NA	CASSEQEGNTEAFF	TGCGCCAGCAGTGAACAGGAGGGGAACACTGAAGCTTTCTTT
TRBV11-3	TRBJ2-5	NA	NA	CASSLEGPGGQRETQYF	TGTGCCAGCAGCTTAGAAGGACCAGGGGGGCAGAGGGAGACCCAGTACTTC
TRBV7-8	TRBJ2-2	NA	few	CASSLSKGRTGELFF	TGTGCCAGCAGCTTATCAAAGGGGCGAACCGGGGAGCTGTTTTTT
TRBV5-1	TRBJ2-7	NA	NA	CASAPPTGPYEQYF	TGCGCCAGCGCTCCTCCGACAGGTCCCTACGAGCAGTACTTC
TRBV7-2	TRBJ2-3	NA	many	CASSARPVSTDTQYF	TGTGCCAGCAGCGCCCGACCGGTTAGCACAGATACGCAGTATTTT
TRBV12-3/TRBV12-4	TRBJ1-5	TRBD1	many	CASSPGQGTQPQHF	TGTGCCAGCAGCCCTGGACAGGGTACTCAGCCCCAGCATTTT
TRBV30	TRBJ1-1	NA	few	CAWTFGWGRNTEAFF	TGTGCCTGGACTTTCGGCTGGGGGCGAAACACTGAAGCTTTCTTT
TRBV9	TRBJ2-5	TRBD1	few	CASSVAGTGIQETQYF	TGTGCCAGCAGCGTAGCCGGGACAGGGATCCAAGAGACCCAGTACTTC
TRBV28	TRBJ2-1	TRBD1	once	CASSIDRDLWFF	TGTGCCAGCAGTATAGACAGGGATCTTTGGTTCTTC
TRBV5-5	TRBJ2-1	TRBD2	few	CASITGGSYNEQFF	TGTGCCAGCATCACGGGGGGGTCCTACAATGAGCAGTTCTTC
TRBV12-3/TRBV12-4	TRBJ2-1	TRBD1	many	CASSLSGTVYNEQFF	TGTGCCAGCAGTTTGTCCGGGACAGTCTACAATGAGCAGTTCTTC
TRBV3-1	TRBJ2-5	NA	many	CASSIRETQYF	TGTGCCAGCAGTATCCGAGAGACCCAGTACTTC
TRBV4-3	TRBJ2-7	NA	few	CASSREPDPVYEQYF	TGCGCCAGCAGCCGGGAGCCCGACCCAGTCTACGAGCAGTACTTC
TRBV4-3	TRBJ1-3	TRBD1	NA	CASSRGTESGNTIYF	TGCGCCAGCAGCCGAGGGACAGAGTCTGGAAACACCATATATTTT
TRBV20-1	TRBJ1-6	NA	NA	CSAISGRVDSPLHF	TGCAGTGCTATCTCGGGCAGGGTCGATTCACCCCTCCACTTT
TRBV10-3	TRBJ1-1	NA	few	CAISEGSNTEAFF	TGTGCCATCAGTGAGGGTTCCAACACTGAAGCTTTCTTT
TRBV20-1	TRBJ1-1	NA	NA	CSARDPLGRDTEAFF	TGCAGTGCTAGAGATCCCCTAGGGCGGGACACTGAAGCTTTCTTT
TRBV7-9	TRBJ2-3	NA	NA	CASSFKGSTDTQYF	TGTGCCAGCAGCTTCAAGGGGAGCACAGATACGCAGTATTTT
TRBV2	TRBJ2-4	NA	NA	CASSEFARLGNIQYF	TGTGCCAGCAGTGAATTCGCTAGACTTGGCAACATTCAGTACTTC
TRBV5-6	TRBJ2-5	TRBD1	few	CASSFGDRVEETQYF	TGTGCCAGCAGTTTTGGCGACAGGGTGGAAGAGACCCAGTACTTC
TRBV29-1	TRBJ2-7	NA	NA	CSVTGTVASEQYF	TGCAGCGTGACCGGGACGGTAGCATCCGAGCAGTACTTC
TRBV7-2	TRBJ2-2	NA	few	CASSDRRGGTGELFF	TGTGCCAGCAGCGATCGTCGGGGCGGCACCGGGGAGCTGTTTTTT
TRBV20-1	TRBJ2-5	TRBD1	NA	CSARDADRGTETQYF	TGCAGTGCTAGAGATGCGGACAGGGGTACAGAGACCCAGTACTTC
TRBV9	TRBJ1-1	NA	few	CASSPIGENTEAFF	TGTGCCAGCAGCCCTATCGGGGAAAACACTGAAGCTTTCTTT
TRBV7-2	TRBJ2-7	TRBD1	few	CASSRPGQKIYEQYF	TGTGCCAGCAGCCGACCGGGACAGAAAATCTACGAGCAGTACTTC
TRBV18	TRBJ1-1	TRBD1	few	CASSRIRDRPSEAFF	TGTGCCAGCTCACGAATCCGGGACAGGCCCTCTGAAGCTTTCTTT
TRBV7-2	TRBJ1-2	TRBD1	NA	CASSPMTGDVGYTF	TGTGCCAGCAGCCCGATGACAGGGGATGTGGGCTACACCTTC
TRBV20-1	TRBJ2-4	TRBD2	NA	CSARLAGRDIQYF	TGCAGTGCTAGACTAGCGGGAAGGGACATTCAGTACTTC
TRBV12-3/TRBV12-4	TRBJ2-3	TRBD2	NA	CASSSSAGVGYTDTQYF	TGTGCCAGCAGTTCATCCGCGGGGGTGGGTTACACAGATACGCAGTATTTT
TRBV5-1	TRBJ1-1	NA	NA	CASKAGVNTEAFF	TGCGCCAGCAAGGCAGGAGTAAACACTGAAGCTTTCTTT
TRBV20-1	TRBJ2-3	TRBD1	NA	CSASWTGGTDTQYF	TGCAGTGCTAGCTGGACAGGGGGAACAGATACGCAGTATTTT
TRBV7-2	TRBJ2-1	TRBD1	NA	CASSLLDRDNNEQFF	TGTGCCAGCAGCCTATTAGACAGGGACAACAATGAGCAGTTCTTC
TRBV20-1	TRBJ2-2	NA	NA	CSARKPGLAGELFF	TGCAGTGCTAGAAAGCCGGGACTTGCCGGGGAGCTGTTTTTT
TRBV20-1	TRBJ2-1	NA	many	CSARDQPSEQFF	TGCAGTGCTAGAGATCAGCCTTCTGAGCAGTTCTTC
TRBV10-3	TRBJ1-5	TRBD1	NA	CAISGTGGFGNQPQHF	TGTGCCATAAGCGGGACAGGGGGCTTCGGGAATCAGCCCCAGCATTTT